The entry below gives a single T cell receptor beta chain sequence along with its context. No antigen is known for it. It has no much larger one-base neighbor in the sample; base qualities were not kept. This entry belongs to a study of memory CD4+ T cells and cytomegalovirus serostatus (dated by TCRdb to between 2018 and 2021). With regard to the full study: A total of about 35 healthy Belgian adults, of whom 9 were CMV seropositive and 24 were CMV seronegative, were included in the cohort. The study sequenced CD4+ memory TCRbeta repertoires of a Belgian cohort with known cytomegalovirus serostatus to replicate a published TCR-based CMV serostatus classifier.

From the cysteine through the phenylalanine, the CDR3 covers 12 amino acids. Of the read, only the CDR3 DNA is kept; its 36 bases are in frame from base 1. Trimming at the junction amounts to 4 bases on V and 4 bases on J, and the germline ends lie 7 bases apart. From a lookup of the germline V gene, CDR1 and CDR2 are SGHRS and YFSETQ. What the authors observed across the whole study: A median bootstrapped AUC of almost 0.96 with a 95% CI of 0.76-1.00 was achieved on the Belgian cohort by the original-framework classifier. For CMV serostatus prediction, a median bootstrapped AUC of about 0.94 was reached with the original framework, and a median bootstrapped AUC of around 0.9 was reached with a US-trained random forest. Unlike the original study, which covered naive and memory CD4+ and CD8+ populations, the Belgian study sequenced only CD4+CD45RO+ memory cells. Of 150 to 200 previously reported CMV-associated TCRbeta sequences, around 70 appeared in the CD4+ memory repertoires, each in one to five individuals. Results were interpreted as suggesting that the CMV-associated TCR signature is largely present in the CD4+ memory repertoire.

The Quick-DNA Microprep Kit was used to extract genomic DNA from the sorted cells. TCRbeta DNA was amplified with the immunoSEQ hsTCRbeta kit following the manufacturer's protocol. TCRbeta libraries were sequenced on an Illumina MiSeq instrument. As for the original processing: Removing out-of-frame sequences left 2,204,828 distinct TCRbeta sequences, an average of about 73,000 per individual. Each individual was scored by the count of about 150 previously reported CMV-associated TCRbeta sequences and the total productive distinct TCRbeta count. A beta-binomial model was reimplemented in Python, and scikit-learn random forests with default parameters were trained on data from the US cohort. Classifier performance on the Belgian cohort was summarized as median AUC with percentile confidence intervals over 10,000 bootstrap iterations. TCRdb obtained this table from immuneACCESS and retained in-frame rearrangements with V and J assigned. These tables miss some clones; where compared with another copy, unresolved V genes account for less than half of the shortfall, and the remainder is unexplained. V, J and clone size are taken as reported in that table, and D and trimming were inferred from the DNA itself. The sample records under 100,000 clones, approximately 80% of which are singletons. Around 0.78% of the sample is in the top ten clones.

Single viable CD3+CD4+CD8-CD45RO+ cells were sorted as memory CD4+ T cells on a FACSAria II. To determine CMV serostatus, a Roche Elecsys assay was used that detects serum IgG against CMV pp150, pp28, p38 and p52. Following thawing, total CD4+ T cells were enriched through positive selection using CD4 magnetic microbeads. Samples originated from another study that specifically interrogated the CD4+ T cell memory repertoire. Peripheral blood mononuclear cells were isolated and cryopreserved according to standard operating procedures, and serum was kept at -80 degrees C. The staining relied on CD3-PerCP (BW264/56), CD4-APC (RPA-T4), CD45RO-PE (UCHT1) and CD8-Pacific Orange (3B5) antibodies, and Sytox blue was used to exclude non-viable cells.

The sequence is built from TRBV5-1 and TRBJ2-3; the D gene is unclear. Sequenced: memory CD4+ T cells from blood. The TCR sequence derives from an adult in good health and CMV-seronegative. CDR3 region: CASSLLADTQYF. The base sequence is TGCGCCAGCAGCCTCCTAGCAGATACGCAGTATTTT. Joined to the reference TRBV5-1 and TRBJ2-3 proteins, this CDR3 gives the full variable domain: KAGVTQTPRYLIKTRGQQVTLSCSPISGHRSVSWYQQTPGQGLQFLFEYFSETQRNKGNFPGRFSGRQFSNSRSEMNVSTLELGDSALYLCASSLLADTQYFGPGTRLTVL.